The 20 T cell receptor beta chains in this list originate from one sample, sequenced in a study of memory CD4+ T cells and cytomegalovirus serostatus (dated by TCRdb to about 2019). A FACSAria II was used to sort memory CD4+ T cells, defined as single viable CD3+CD4+CD8-CD45RO+ cells. The library was obtained by the immunoSEQ multiplex PCR assay. TCRdb obtained this table from immuneACCESS and retained in-frame rearrangements with V and J assigned. These tables miss some clones; where compared with another copy, unresolved V genes account for less than half of the shortfall, and the remainder is unexplained. The sample table records about 56,000 clones; about 80% of these occur just once. The ten largest clones represent more than 2.5% of the sample. Sequencing was performed on memory CD4+ T cells from blood. The receptors derive from an adult in good health and CMV-seropositive.

The chain employs TRBV4-3 and TRBJ2-1; 7 bases line up with TRBD2. Per the germline V gene, CDR1 is LGHNA and CDR2 is YSLEER. There are 15 residues in the CDR3. J gave up 4 bases and V 1 base, and 4 bases lay outside the gene matches. CDR3 coding DNA: TGCGCCAGCAGCCAAGTGTCTAGCGGATACAATGAGCAGTTCTTC. This translates into CASSQVSSGYNEQFF.

The rearrangement links TRBV28 to TRBJ1-2, with unresolved D. The V gene's germline CDR1 is MDHEN and CDR2 SYDVKM. CDR3 size: 13 residues. V lost 6 bases to trimming and J lost 4 bases, with 12 bases between them. CDR3 loop: CASRIGASYGYTF. The CDR3 nucleotides are TGTGCCAGCAGAATCGGTGCCAGCTATGGCTACACCTTC.

The rearrangement uses TRBV7-9 and TRBJ1-5; unclear D gene. Trimming stripped 5 bases from V and 7 bases from J, with 12 bases between. Germline-derived CDR1 and CDR2 are SEHNR and FQNEAQ (reference sequence). The CDR3 has 13 amino acids. This chain's CDR3 is CASSRRDGQPQHF. As DNA, the CDR3 is TGTGCCAGCAGCCGGCGAGATGGACAGCCCCAGCATTTT.

This clone was observed once. The CDR3, as DNA: TGTGCCAGCAGCTTAGTTTCAGGAGGCGAGCAGTACTTC. It specifies CASSLVSGGEQYF. This chain links TRBV11-3 with TRBJ2-7, with a weak D call TRBD2 (5 bases). V was trimmed by 1 base and J by 6 bases, leaving 10 bases between them. The V gene's germline CDR1 is SGHNT and CDR2 YENEEA. This CDR3 has 13 amino acids.

The gene calls are TRBV28 and TRBJ1-2; 7 bases match TRBD1. The CDR3 sequence is 14 residues long. The germline CDR1 and CDR2 sequences are MDHEN and SYDVKM. V gave up 6 bases and J gave up 4 bases; unmatched junction bases: 8. CDR3: CASRSGQASYGYTF. CDR3 coding DNA: TGTGCCAGCAGGTCTGGACAGGCGTCCTATGGCTACACCTTC.

The chain combines TRBV5-1 with TRBJ2-3; TRBD1 is a possible D gene (6 bases). The ends were cut back, 5 bases at V and 4 bases at J, with 17 bases in the middle. CDR1 is SGHRS and CDR2 is YFSETQ in the germline V gene. The CDR3 covers 15 residues. CDR3 amino acids: CASRTGPADPDTQYF. The CDR3 DNA follows: TGCGCCAGCAGGACAGGACCGGCGGACCCAGATACGCAGTATTTT.

The V call is TRBV6-4, the J call TRBJ2-3; TRBD2 matches at 7 bases. The V and J ends lost 1 base and 0 bases, in that order; junction bases with no gene match: 1. CDR3 size: 15 residues. CDR1 is MRHNA, CDR2 SNTAGT, per germline. CDR3 DNA: TGTGCCAGCAGTGACTTTAGCGGGAGCACAGATACGCAGTATTTT. This translates into CASSDFSGSTDTQYF.

The chain carries TRBV4-3 and TRBJ2-2, with D unclear. The CDR3 contains 14 residues. Germline CDR1 is LGHNA and CDR2 is YSLEER. The V and J ends lost 6 bases and 0 bases respectively, with 8 bases between them. The CDR3 sequence: CASRPDSNTGELFF. CDR3 bases: TGCGCCAGCAGGCCTGATTCGAACACCGGGGAGCTGTTTTTT.

The rearrangement links TRBV19 to TRBJ2-5; D is possibly TRBD1 (6 bases). The CDR3 sequence is 14 residues long. Per germline, CDR1 LNHDA and CDR2 SQIVND (reference sequence). Trimming stripped 6 bases from V and 3 bases from J, with 14 bases between. The CDR3 loop is CASSQQGGEETQYF. CDR3 DNA sequence: TGTGCCAGTAGCCAACAGGGTGGGGAAGAGACCCAGTACTTC.

The V and J genes are TRBV6-6 and TRBJ2-5; 7 nucleotides align to TRBD1. V was clipped by 7 bases and J by 1 base; unmatched bases: 6. The CDR3 spans 14 residues. Per the germline V gene, CDR1 is MNHNY and CDR2 is SVGAGI (reference sequence). Written as DNA, the CDR3 is TGTGCCAGCAAGGGTGACAGGGTCCAAGAGACCCAGTACTTC. Its protein is CASKGDRVQETQYF.

The chain joins TRBV11-1 to TRBJ2-7, with D possibly TRBD1 on 6 matching bases. V was pared by 0 bases and J by 2 bases, with 8 bases between. The CDR3 has 14 amino acids. CDR1 and CDR2 (germline): SGHAT, FQDESV (reference sequence). CDR3 DNA: TGTGCCAGCAGCTTAGCGGGGACAACCTACGAGCAGTACTTC. It specifies CASSLAGTTYEQYF.

The chain joins TRBV7-9 to TRBJ2-2; possibly TRBD2 for D (6 bases). Trimming removed 6 bases from V and 6 bases from J, with 20 bases in between. The CDR3 consists of 16 residues. CDR1 SEHNR and CDR2 FQNEAQ come from the germline V gene (reference sequence). The CDR3 DNA reads TGTGCCAGCAGAGATAGTAGCGGTCTTTTCTCCGGGGAGCTGTTTTTT. Its translation: CASRDSSGLFSGELFF.

The chain recombines TRBV30 with TRBJ2-7; 9 nucleotides agree with TRBD2. The V and J ends lost 5 bases and 0 bases, in that order; junction bases with no gene match: 5. Germline-derived CDR1 and CDR2 are GTSNPN and SVGIG (reference sequence). The CDR3 length is 14 residues. CDR3: CAWGLAPSSYEQYF. Written as DNA, the CDR3 is TGTGCCTGGGGACTAGCGCCAAGCTCCTACGAGCAGTACTTC.

The chain combines TRBV2 with TRBJ1-4; unclear D gene. Deletions cut 1 base from V and 12 bases from J, with 6 bases between. This CDR3 is 11 amino acids long. Germline V CDR1 and CDR2: SNHLY, FYNNEI. This CDR3 reads CASSEGVQLFF. CDR3 nucleotides: TGTGCCAGCAGTGAAGGGGTACAACTGTTTTTT.

This clone was recorded only once. This chain uses TRBV28 with TRBJ1-2; D is undetermined. CDR1 is MDHEN, CDR2 SYDVKM, per germline. The V gene lost 10 bases and the J gene lost 6 bases, with 12 bases spanning the gap. This CDR3 is built from 11 residues. The CDR3 nucleotides read TGTGCCAACCTGGCCCCGGATGGCTACACCTTC. As protein: CANLAPDGYTF.

The chain carries TRBV25-1 and TRBJ2-5, with 7 bases lining up with TRBD1. The CDR3 length is 14 residues. After removal of 4 bases from V and 5 bases from J, the junction contained 7 bases not matched to a gene. The germline gives CDR1 MGHDK, CDR2 SYGVNS. CDR3 sequence (DNA): TGTGCCAGCAGTGTGAGAGGGGGCGTCGAGACCCAGTACTTC. Its translation is CASSVRGGVETQYF. The entire variable domain, with the rest obtained from reference TRBV25-1 and TRBJ2-5, is as follows: EADIYQTPRYLVIGTGKKITLECSQTMGHDKMYWYQQDPGMELHLIHYSYGVNSTEKGDLSSESTVSRIRTEHFPLTLESARPSHTSQYLCASSVRGGVETQYFGPGTRLLVL.

The V and J genes are TRBV21-1 and TRBJ1-1. TRBV21-1 is recorded as a pseudogene. The CDR3 loop spans 18 amino acids. For the CDR3, the DNA is TGTGCCAGCAGCGAAGGTGACTGGCGCAGTTCAAAGACGCCTGAAGCTTTCTTT. It codes for CASSEGDWRSSKTPEAFF.

The chain uses TRBV7-2 and TRBJ2-1; perhaps TRBD2 as D (5 bases). Germline V CDR1 and CDR2: SGHTA, FQGNSA. The CDR3 has 14 amino acids. V was cut by 4 bases and J by 2 bases, with 9 bases left in between. The CDR3 sequence is CASSSLAAYNEQFF. The CDR3 nucleotides are TGTGCCAGCAGCTCCCTAGCAGCCTACAATGAGCAGTTCTTC.

The chain carries TRBV6-6 and TRBJ2-2; TRBD1 matches 7 bases. This CDR3 is built from 15 residues. V dropped 7 bases and J dropped 6; count of bases not matched to a gene: 11. CDR1 MNHNY and CDR2 SVGAGI come from the germline V gene (reference sequence). CDR3 nucleotides: TGTGCCAGCACCATACGACAGGGAACAGCCGGGGAGCTGTTTTTT. Translating gives CASTIRQGTAGELFF.

The chain is built from TRBV5-6 and TRBJ2-5; D gene unclear. There are 13 residues in the CDR3. V was pared by 10 bases and J by 2 bases, with 15 bases between. The germline gives CDR1 SGHDT, CDR2 YYEEEE. CDR3 loop: CAGPPTPQETQYF. CDR3 bases: TGTGCCGGCCCGCCGACACCTCAAGAGACCCAGTACTTC.